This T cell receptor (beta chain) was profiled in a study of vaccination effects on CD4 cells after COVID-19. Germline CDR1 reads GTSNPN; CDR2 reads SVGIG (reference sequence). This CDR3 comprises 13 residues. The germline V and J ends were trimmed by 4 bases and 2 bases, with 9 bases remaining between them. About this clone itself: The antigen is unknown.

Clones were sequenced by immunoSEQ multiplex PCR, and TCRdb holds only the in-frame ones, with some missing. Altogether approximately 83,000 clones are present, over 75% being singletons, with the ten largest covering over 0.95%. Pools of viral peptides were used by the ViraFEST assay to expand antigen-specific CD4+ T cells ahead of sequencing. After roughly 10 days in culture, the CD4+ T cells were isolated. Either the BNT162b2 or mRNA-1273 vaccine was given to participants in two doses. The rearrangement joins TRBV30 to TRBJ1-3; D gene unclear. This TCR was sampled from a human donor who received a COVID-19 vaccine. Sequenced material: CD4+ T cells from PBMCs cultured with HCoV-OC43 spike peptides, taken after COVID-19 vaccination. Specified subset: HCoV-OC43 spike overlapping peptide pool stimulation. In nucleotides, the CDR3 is TGTGCCTGGAACCCTGCGACTGGAAACACCATATATTTT. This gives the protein CAWNPATGNTIYF.